These 18 T cell receptor beta chains share one sample of origin, sequenced in a study of blood T cell repertoires in COVID-19. Here immunoSEQ multiplex PCR was the method, and the copy in TCRdb shows in-frame clones only, minus some. Among some 45,000 clones listed, around 85% were seen once. The specimen sequenced was peripheral blood. The receptors originated from a woman aged 80 or older with acute or convalescent COVID-19.

The chain carries TRBV27 and TRBJ2-7, with TRBD2 matching over 7 bases. The junction had 1 base not matched to a gene; V was cut back by 3 bases and J by 2 bases. The germline V gene encodes CDR1 MNHEY and CDR2 SMNVEV (reference sequence). The CDR3 covers 13 residues. CDR3 sequence reads: CASSFRGAYEQYF. DNA for the CDR3: TGTGCCAGCAGTTTTCGGGGGGCCTACGAGCAGTACTTC.

Only one count was recorded for this clone. The chain recombines TRBV7-7 with TRBJ2-2; D is possibly TRBD2 (6 bases). Trimming removed 5 bases at V and 0 bases at J, with 13 bases between. This CDR3 is 16 amino acids long. The germline V gene encodes CDR1 SSHAT and CDR2 FNYEAQ (reference sequence). For the CDR3, the DNA is TGTGCCAGCAGCCCCCGCCCTAGCGCGAACACCGGGGAGCTGTTTTTT. Translating gives CASSPRPSANTGELFF.

The chain recombines TRBV28 with TRBJ1-1; D is unresolved. The CDR3 spans 13 residues. The V gene's germline CDR1 is MDHEN and CDR2 SYDVKM. V lost 9 bases to trimming and J lost 2 bases, with 13 bases between them. CDR3 DNA: TGTGCCAGTTATTCCCCGGGTAACACTGAAGCTTTCTTT. Its protein product is CASYSPGNTEAFF.

A note on this clone: The same CDR3 also results from other DNA sequences found in this sample. V and J are TRBV3-1 (or the pseudogene TRBV3-2) and TRBJ1-1; D remains ambiguous. The germline V gene has CDR1 LGHDT and CDR2 YNNKEL (reference sequence). The CDR3 spans 14 residues. The ends were cut back, 3 bases at V and 2 bases at J, with 10 bases in the middle. For the CDR3, the DNA is TGTGCCAGCAGCCAGGAGTCGGGAAACACTGAAGCTTTCTTT. Residues: CASSQESGNTEAFF.

This chain links TRBV12-5 with TRBJ2-1; the D gene is possibly TRBD2 (5 bases). The CDR3 spans 14 residues. The germline gives CDR1 LGHNT, CDR2 FRNRAP. Trimming removed 10 bases at V and 0 bases at J, with 13 bases between. The CDR3 region is CATSSAGSYNEQFF. As DNA, the CDR3 is TGTGCTACCTCCTCGGCGGGCTCCTACAATGAGCAGTTCTTC.

The chain recombines TRBV18 with TRBJ2-7, with 7 bases fitting TRBD1. Germline CDR1 reads KGHSH; CDR2 reads LQKENI. Losses at the gene ends were 3 bases for V and 7 bases for J; bases not matched to a gene: 9. CDR3 length: 14 residues. DNA of the CDR3: TGTGCCAGCTCACCTCGACAGGGATCGGAGGAGCAGTACTTC. It translates to CASSPRQGSEEQYF. Full variable domain (remainder filled in from reference TRBV18 and TRBJ2-7): NAGVMQNPRHLVRRRGQEARLRCSPMKGHSHVYWYRQLPEEGLKFMVYLQKENIIDESGMPKERFSAEFPKEGPSILRIQQVVRGDSAAYFCASSPRQGSEEQYFGPGTRLTVT.

The genes are TRBV5-1 and TRBJ2-2, with TRBD2 matching 12 bases. The CDR3 runs 18 residues. The germline gives CDR1 SGHRS, CDR2 YFSETQ. With V trimmed by 3 bases and J by 6 bases, 12 bases remained unmatched. The CDR3 is CASSSGIATSGGPGELFF. For the CDR3, the DNA is TGCGCCAGCAGCTCAGGAATCGCGACTAGCGGGGGACCCGGGGAGCTGTTTTTT.

V usage is TRBV18 and J usage is TRBJ2-7; the D gene is possibly TRBD2 (6 bases). This CDR3 has 16 amino acids. Trimming stripped 3 bases from V and 0 bases from J, with 15 bases between. From germline, CDR1 is KGHSH and CDR2 LQKENI. CDR3: CASSPLGGFYSYEQYF. CDR3 nucleotide sequence: TGTGCCAGCTCACCTCTTGGGGGGTTCTACTCCTACGAGCAGTACTTC. The variable domain in full, completed from reference TRBV18 and TRBJ2-7, reads NAGVMQNPRHLVRRRGQEARLRCSPMKGHSHVYWYRQLPEEGLKFMVYLQKENIIDESGMPKERFSAEFPKEGPSILRIQQVVRGDSAAYFCASSPLGGFYSYEQYFGPGTRLTVT.

This clone was seen only a few times. The chain links TRBV28 to TRBJ2-7, with a tentative D call TRBD2 (6 bases). Germline assignment: CDR1 MDHEN and CDR2 SYDVKM. Trimming cost V 2 bases and J 6 bases, with 8 bases left between them. The CDR3 has 12 amino acids. CDR3 DNA: TGTGCCAGCAGTTTAAGGAGGGGCGAGCAGTACTTC. Protein sequence: CASSLRRGEQYF.

The chain is built from TRBV29-1 and TRBJ1-5; no firm D call. The CDR3 contains 13 residues. Trimming pared 4 bases from V and 0 bases from J, leaving 7 bases between. Germline CDR1 and CDR2: SQVTM and ANQGSEA. The chain's CDR3 is CSVVENSNQPQHF. CDR3 bases: TGCAGCGTTGTGGAGAATAGCAATCAGCCCCAGCATTTT.

The chain recombines TRBV20-1 with TRBJ1-2; D is unresolved. This CDR3 comprises 12 residues. Germline V lookup: CDR1 DFQATT, CDR2 SNEGSKA (reference sequence). The V end lost 5 bases, the J end lost 8 bases, and 15 bases lay between the germline ends. CDR3 loop: CSAGDKIEGYTF. In DNA, the CDR3 is TGCAGTGCTGGTGACAAGATAGAGGGCTACACCTTC.

This clone has only one observation. The rearrangement links TRBV9 to TRBJ2-1; D not resolved. The CDR3 spans 17 residues. Per germline, CDR1 SGDLS and CDR2 YYNGEE. V was shortened by 0 bases and J by 0 bases, with 13 bases between the two germline ends. The CDR3 sequence: CASSVAESSLSYNEQFF. The DNA of the CDR3 is TGTGCCAGCAGCGTAGCGGAGTCCTCTCTCTCCTACAATGAGCAGTTCTTC. Drawing the rest from reference TRBV9 and TRBJ2-1, the complete variable domain is DSGVTQTPKHLITATGQRVTLRCSPRSGDLSVYWYQQSLDQGLQFLIQYYNGEERAKGNILERFSAQQFPDLHSELNLSSLELGDSALYFCASSVAESSLSYNEQFFGPGTRLTVL.

V and J are TRBV5-5 and TRBJ2-1; D call uncertain. V lost 0 bases and J lost 3, with 10 bases in between. CDR1 is SGHKS and CDR2 is YYEKEE in the germline V gene (reference sequence). This CDR3 has 15 residues. The CDR3 is CASSLELPLYNEQFF. The CDR3 DNA reads TGTGCCAGCAGCTTGGAACTTCCTCTCTACAATGAGCAGTTCTTC.

The CDR3 protein is CATSAVGALQPQHF. The CDR3 nucleotides are TGTGCCACCAGCGCGGTGGGGGCACTTCAGCCCCAGCATTTT. The V and J genes are TRBV15 and TRBJ1-5; TRBD1 is a possible D gene (6 bases). V lost 5 bases and J 6 bases, leaving 14 bases between the germline ends. Germline V gives CDR1 LNHNV, CDR2 YYDKDF (reference sequence). The CDR3 extends over 14 amino acids.

The V call is TRBV19, the J call TRBJ2-1, with 9 bases matching TRBD2. The CDR3 totals 18 residues. Germline-derived CDR1 and CDR2 are LNHDA and SQIVND (reference sequence). V dropped 6 bases and J dropped 0; count of bases not matched to a gene: 12. DNA of the CDR3: TGTGCCAGTAGACGGACTAGCGTCGACCTAAGCTCCTACAATGAGCAGTTCTTC. This encodes CASRRTSVDLSSYNEQFF.

V usage is TRBV7-2 and J usage is TRBJ1-1, with unresolved D. Germline CDR1 and CDR2: SGHTA and FQGNSA. The germline V and J ends were trimmed by 4 bases and 0 bases, with 12 bases remaining between them. CDR3 length equals 15 residues. CDR3 in DNA: TGTGCCAGCAGCTCGGGTTCGGGGATGAACACTGAAGCTTTCTTT. It codes for CASSSGSGMNTEAFF.

The CDR3 DNA is TGTGCCAGCAGCTTAACTAGCGGGAGGCGGGGGGCGAACTACGAGCAGTACTTC. Translating it yields CASSLTSGRRGANYEQYF. V and J are TRBV7-2 and TRBJ2-7; 12 bases fit TRBD2. V gave up 2 bases and J gave up 3 bases; unmatched junction bases: 11. The V gene's germline CDR1 is SGHTA and CDR2 FQGNSA. The CDR3 is 18 amino acids.

The V gene is TRBV28, the J gene TRBJ2-1, with D possibly being TRBD1 (6 bases). From germline, CDR1 is MDHEN and CDR2 SYDVKM. This CDR3 contains 15 residues. Trimming removed 5 bases at V and 8 bases at J, with 19 bases between. The DNA for the CDR3 is TGTGCCAGCAGTGATACAGGGAAGTTGAGCGATGAGCAGTTCTTC. This codes for CASSDTGKLSDEQFF.